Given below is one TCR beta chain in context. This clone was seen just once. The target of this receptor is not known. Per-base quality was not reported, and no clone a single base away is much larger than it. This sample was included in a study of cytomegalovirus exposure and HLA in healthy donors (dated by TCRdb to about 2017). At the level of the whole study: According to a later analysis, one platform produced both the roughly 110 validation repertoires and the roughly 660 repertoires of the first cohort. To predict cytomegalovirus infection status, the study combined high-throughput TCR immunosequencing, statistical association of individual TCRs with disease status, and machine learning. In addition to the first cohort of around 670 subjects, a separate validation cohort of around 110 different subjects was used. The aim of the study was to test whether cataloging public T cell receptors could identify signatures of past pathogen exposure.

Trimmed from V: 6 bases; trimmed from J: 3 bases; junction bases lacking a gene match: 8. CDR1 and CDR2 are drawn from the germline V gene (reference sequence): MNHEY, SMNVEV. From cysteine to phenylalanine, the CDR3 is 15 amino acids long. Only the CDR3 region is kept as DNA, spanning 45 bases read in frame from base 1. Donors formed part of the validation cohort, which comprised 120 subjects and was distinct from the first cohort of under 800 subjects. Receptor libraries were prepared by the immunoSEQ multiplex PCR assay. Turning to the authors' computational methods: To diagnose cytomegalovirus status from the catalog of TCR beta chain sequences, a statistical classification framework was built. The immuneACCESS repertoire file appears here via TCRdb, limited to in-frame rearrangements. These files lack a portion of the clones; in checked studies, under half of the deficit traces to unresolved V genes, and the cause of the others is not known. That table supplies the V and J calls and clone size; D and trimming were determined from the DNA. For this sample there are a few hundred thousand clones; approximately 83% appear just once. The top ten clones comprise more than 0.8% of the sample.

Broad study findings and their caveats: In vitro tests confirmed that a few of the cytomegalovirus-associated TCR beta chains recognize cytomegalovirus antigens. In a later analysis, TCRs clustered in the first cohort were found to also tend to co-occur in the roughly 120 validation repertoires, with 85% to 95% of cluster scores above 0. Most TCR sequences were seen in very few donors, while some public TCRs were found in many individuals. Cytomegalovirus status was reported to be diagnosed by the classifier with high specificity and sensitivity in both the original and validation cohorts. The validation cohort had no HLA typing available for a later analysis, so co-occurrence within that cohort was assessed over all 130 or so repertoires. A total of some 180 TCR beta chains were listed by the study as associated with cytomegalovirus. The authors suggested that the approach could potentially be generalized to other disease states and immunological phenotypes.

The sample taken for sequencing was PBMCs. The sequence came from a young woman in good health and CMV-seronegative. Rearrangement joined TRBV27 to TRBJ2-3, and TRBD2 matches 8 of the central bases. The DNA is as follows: TGTGCCAGCAGACAAGCGGGAGAGGGGACAGATACGCAGTATTTT. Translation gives CASRQAGEGTDTQYF.